The rows below give T cell receptor beta chains drawn from one sample of a study of T cell responses to AZD1222 COVID-19 vaccine. Profiling relied on immunoSEQ multiplex PCR, and the TCRdb table lists in-frame clones only, not all of them. The table lists around 81,000 clones, about 91% of them singletons. The specimen comprised peripheral blood, sampled 28 days after the second AZD1222 dose. These receptors were obtained from an adult who received the AZD1222 COVID-19 vaccine. The CDR3 runs from the conserved cysteine through the conserved F or W. The order of the fields is V gene, J gene, clone size, D gene, CDR3 DNA, CDR3 protein. D genes are given only for firm matches. Clone size, where shown, is once, few, many, or a class for clones that have expanded.

V: TRBV19; J: TRBJ2-1; size: -; D: TRBD2; DNA: TGTGCCAGTAGTCCCCAGCGGGAGGGCCGGGATGAGCAGTTCTTC; CDR3: CASSPQREGRDEQFF
V: TRBV2; J: TRBJ2-7; size: few; D: -; DNA: TGTGCCAGCAGTGAAGCTAGTAGGGATCCCTCCTACGAGCAGTACTTC; CDR3: CASSEASRDPSYEQYF
V: TRBV5-1; J: TRBJ1-1; size: -; D: -; DNA: TGCGCCAGCAGCTTGAGAGGCAGGGTAATCCAGAACACTGAAGCTTTCTTT; CDR3: CASSLRGRVIQNTEAFF
V: TRBV28; J: TRBJ1-5; size: -; D: TRBD1; DNA: TGTGCCAGCAGTTTAGGGACAGGGATTTGGCAGCCCCAGCATTTT; CDR3: CASSLGTGIWQPQHF
V: TRBV27; J: TRBJ1-2; size: -; D: -; DNA: TGTGCCAGCAGTTTATCGTGGAGGGCCGACTATGGCTACACCTTC; CDR3: CASSLSWRADYGYTF
V: TRBV11-3; J: TRBJ2-7; size: -; D: TRBD1; DNA: TGTGCCAGCAGCTTAGGACAGGGCCGAGCAGACGAGCAGTACTTC; CDR3: CASSLGQGRADEQYF
V: TRBV30; J: TRBJ1-5; size: -; D: -; DNA: TGTGCCTGGAGTGGGGGGGATCAGCCCCAGCATTTT; CDR3: CAWSGGDQPQHF
V: TRBV7-8; J: TRBJ1-1; size: -; D: -; DNA: TGTGCCAGCAGCTCGGACGAGAACACTGAAGCTTTCTTT; CDR3: CASSSDENTEAFF
V: TRBV9; J: TRBJ2-1; size: -; D: TRBD2; DNA: TGTGCCAGCAGCGCCTCTAGCGGGAACTACAATGAGCAGTTCTTC; CDR3: CASSASSGNYNEQFF
V: TRBV5-4; J: TRBJ2-1; size: -; D: TRBD2; DNA: TGTGCCAGCAGCAGAGGACTAGCGGGAGCCAGTTACAATGAGCAGTTCTTC; CDR3: CASSRGLAGASYNEQFF
V: TRBV14; J: TRBJ1-1; size: -; D: -; DNA: TGTGCCAGCAGCCACGGTCAGGGGAACACTGAAGCTTTCTTT; CDR3: CASSHGQGNTEAFF
V: TRBV3-1/TRBV3-2; J: TRBJ2-1; size: -; D: TRBD2; DNA: TGTGCCAGCAGCCAGACGGGACTAGCGAACGGTGAGCAGTTCTTC; CDR3: CASSQTGLANGEQFF
V: TRBV18; J: TRBJ2-7; size: -; D: -; DNA: TGTGCCAGCTCACCACAGACCTACGAGCAGTACTTC; CDR3: CASSPQTYEQYF
V: TRBV19; J: TRBJ1-2; size: -; D: TRBD1; DNA: TGTGCCAGTAGTGACAGGGGAAATAACTATGGCTACACCTTC; CDR3: CASSDRGNNYGYTF
V: TRBV6-2/TRBV6-3; J: TRBJ2-5; size: -; D: -; DNA: TGTGCCAGCAGTCTGGGACCCAGGGAGACCCAGTACTTC; CDR3: CASSLGPRETQYF
V: TRBV5-4; J: TRBJ1-6; size: -; D: -; DNA: TGTGCCAGCAGCTTGGCCTCGAGGGGGGGAGTTTCACCCCTCCACTTT; CDR3: CASSLASRGGVSPLHF
V: TRBV6-1; J: TRBJ2-2; size: -; D: -; DNA: TGTGCCAGCAGTGAAGCGCACGGCACCGGGGAGCTGTTTTTT; CDR3: CASSEAHGTGELFF
V: TRBV28; J: TRBJ2-7; size: -; D: -; DNA: TGTGCCAGCAGTTTCCCCTTTGAGGGCCTGGGCGAGCAGTACTTC; CDR3: CASSFPFEGLGEQYF
V: TRBV7-2; J: TRBJ1-1; size: -; D: TRBD1; DNA: TGTGCCAGCAGCTTAAGGGACAGGAGGACTGAAGCTTTCTTT; CDR3: CASSLRDRRTEAFF
V: TRBV5-1; J: TRBJ2-2; size: -; D: -; DNA: TGCGCCAGCATCCAGGGGTTAGGCACCGGGGAGCTGTTTTTT; CDR3: CASIQGLGTGELFF
V: TRBV28; J: TRBJ1-5; size: -; D: TRBD1; DNA: TGTGCCAGCAGCCAACCGGGACAGGGGAACCAGCCCCAGCATTTT; CDR3: CASSQPGQGNQPQHF
V: TRBV19; J: TRBJ2-1; size: -; D: TRBD2; DNA: TGTGCCAGCGCGAGCCGGACTAGCGGGAGTTACAATGAGCAGTTCTTC; CDR3: CASASRTSGSYNEQFF
V: TRBV6-6; J: TRBJ1-5; size: -; D: -; DNA: TGTGCCAGCAGCCACACAGACTCTGGGGCTCAGCCCCAGCATTTT; CDR3: CASSHTDSGAQPQHF
V: TRBV5-1; J: TRBJ2-2; size: -; D: -; DNA: TGCGCCAGCAGCGTGGGACGGGAAACCGGGGAGCTGTTTTTT; CDR3: CASSVGRETGELFF
V: TRBV24-1; J: TRBJ2-2; size: -; D: -; DNA: TGTGCCACCAGTGATTTCCACAGAACGAACACCGGGGAGCTGTTTTTT; CDR3: CATSDFHRTNTGELFF
V: TRBV18; J: TRBJ2-7; size: once; D: TRBD1; DNA: TGTGCCAGCTCACCAAGGGACAGGGCCTACGAGCAGTACTTC; CDR3: CASSPRDRAYEQYF
V: TRBV9; J: TRBJ2-2; size: -; D: -; DNA: TGTGCCAGCAGCGTAGGGAGCACCGGGGAGCTGTTTTTT; CDR3: CASSVGSTGELFF
V: TRBV6-5; J: TRBJ2-5; size: -; D: TRBD2; DNA: TGTGCCAGCAGTCGGACACGGGGGGAAGAGACCCAGTACTTC; CDR3: CASSRTRGEETQYF
V: TRBV25-1; J: TRBJ1-1; size: -; D: -; DNA: TGTGCCAGCAGTGAATATCCCCAGGGAATGAACACTGAAGCTTTCTTT; CDR3: CASSEYPQGMNTEAFF
V: TRBV7-3; J: TRBJ2-1; size: -; D: TRBD2; DNA: TGTGCCAGCAGCTTAACCGCTAGCGGAGCCTACAATGAGCAGTTCTTC; CDR3: CASSLTASGAYNEQFF
V: TRBV28; J: TRBJ2-7; size: -; D: -; DNA: TGTGCCAGCAGTTTGTGGGGCGGTTCCTACGAGCAGTACTTC; CDR3: CASSLWGGSYEQYF
V: TRBV4-1; J: TRBJ1-3; size: few; D: -; DNA: TGCGCCAGCAGCCAAGAAACAGGGAGAAGCTCTGGAAACACCATATATTTT; CDR3: CASSQETGRSSGNTIYF
V: TRBV10-3; J: TRBJ2-1; size: -; D: -; DNA: TGTGCCATCAGTGTTGAGCGGAGGGGGATTCAGGTCTTC; CDR3: CAISVERRGIQVF
V: TRBV18; J: TRBJ2-5; size: -; D: -; DNA: TGTGCCAGCTCACCAAGGCAGGGCCAAACCCAAGAGACCCAGTACTTC; CDR3: CASSPRQGQTQETQYF
V: TRBV12-3/TRBV12-4; J: TRBJ2-4; size: -; D: -; DNA: TGTGCCACCGCCGGGTCCGCAAACATTCAGTACTTC; CDR3: CATAGSANIQYF
V: TRBV6-5; J: TRBJ2-7; size: -; D: -; DNA: TGTGCCAGCAGCTCCAGCGGAGGGACCTACGAGCAGTACTTC; CDR3: CASSSSGGTYEQYF
V: TRBV11-3; J: TRBJ1-1; size: -; D: TRBD1; DNA: TGTGCCAGCAGCCATAACAGGGGGAGGAACACTGAAGCTTTCTTT; CDR3: CASSHNRGRNTEAFF
V: TRBV7-8; J: TRBJ1-1; size: -; D: -; DNA: TGTGCCAGCAGCTTAATGTACCCGAACACTGAAGCTTTCTTT; CDR3: CASSLMYPNTEAFF
V: TRBV6-5; J: TRBJ2-5; size: -; D: -; DNA: TGTGCCAGCAGCCGACAAGCGGGTGCCCAAGAGACCCAGTACTTC; CDR3: CASSRQAGAQETQYF
V: TRBV28; J: TRBJ2-7; size: -; D: -; DNA: TGTGCCAGCAGTTTAACACAGTTAGAGGGCGAGCAGTACTTC; CDR3: CASSLTQLEGEQYF
V: TRBV6-6; J: TRBJ2-2; size: -; D: TRBD2; DNA: TGTGCCAGCAGTCGACTAGCGGGATATAACACCGGGGAGCTGTTTTTT; CDR3: CASSRLAGYNTGELFF
V: TRBV18; J: TRBJ1-2; size: -; D: -; DNA: TGTGCCAGCTCAACGACACAGGAAAACTATGGCTACACCTTC; CDR3: CASSTTQENYGYTF